A selection of T cell receptor beta chains follows, all from one sample in a study of blood T cells in healthy people across ages. TCRdb re-derived calls from the 5' RACE reads in MiXCR, one entry per CDR3 protein. The sample carries 2 million or so distinct CDR3 sequences, just under 50% recorded once. What was sequenced was blood. The source is a woman in her forties in good health. CDR3s include the opening cysteine and the closing phenylalanine or tryptophan. The D gene is left open where the match is weak. Size is omitted from some rows. Given values are once, few, many or a class for expanded clones.

cdr3_nt: TGTGCCAGCAGTGACGCGGGGGGTCGTATCCAGTACTTC
cdr3_aa: CASSDAGGRIQYF
clone_size: .
j_call: TRBJ2-7
d_call: TRBD2
v_call: TRBV6-5

cdr3_nt: TGCGCCAGCAGCCCGCTGGGGGATACGCGGTATTTT
cdr3_aa: CASSPLGDTRYF
clone_size: .
j_call: TRBJ2-3
d_call: .
v_call: TRBV5-1

cdr3_nt: TGTGCCAGCAGCCCGAATGGGAGGGCAGGGGTGGAGACCCAGTACTTC
cdr3_aa: CASSPNGRAGVETQYF
clone_size: .
j_call: TRBJ2-5
d_call: .
v_call: TRBV7-3

cdr3_nt: TGCAGTGCTACAACAGGGGGGGCGGATGGCTACACCTTC
cdr3_aa: CSATTGGADGYTF
clone_size: .
j_call: TRBJ1-2
d_call: TRBD1
v_call: TRBV20-1

cdr3_nt: TGCAGCGTCTGGGAACAGGGGGTTAACAATAAGTACAACTATGGCTACACCTTC
cdr3_aa: CSVWEQGVNNKYNYGYTF
clone_size: .
j_call: TRBJ1-2
d_call: TRBD1
v_call: TRBV29-1

cdr3_nt: TGCAGTGCTAGAGATAGTGGCCAGAATGAAAAACTGTTTTTT
cdr3_aa: CSARDSGQNEKLFF
clone_size: .
j_call: TRBJ1-4
d_call: .
v_call: TRBV20-1

cdr3_nt: TGTGCCGTATTACGGGACGCAGGTACGCAGTATTTT
cdr3_aa: CAVLRDAGTQYF
clone_size: .
j_call: TRBJ2-3
d_call: .
v_call: TRBV10-3

cdr3_nt: TGCAGTGCAAACGACAGGGTCTATGGCTACACCTTC
cdr3_aa: CSANDRVYGYTF
clone_size: .
j_call: TRBJ1-2
d_call: TRBD1
v_call: TRBV20-1

cdr3_nt: TGCGCCGGCAGCCAAGAAGCTAGGGGTTACGAGCAGTACTTC
cdr3_aa: CAGSQEARGYEQYF
clone_size: .
j_call: TRBJ2-7
d_call: .
v_call: TRBV4-3

cdr3_nt: TGCGCCAGCAGCTTGGATCCCGGGACTTCGACCCAGTACTTC
cdr3_aa: CASSLDPGTSTQYF
clone_size: .
j_call: TRBJ2-5
d_call: .
v_call: TRBV5-1

cdr3_nt: TGCGCCAGCAGCTTGTCGGCCAACATAAGGGACAGGGGGGGCTACACCTTC
cdr3_aa: CASSLSANIRDRGGYTF
clone_size: few
j_call: TRBJ1-2
d_call: TRBD1
v_call: TRBV5-1

cdr3_nt: TGTGCCAGCAGCTCACCCCAACAGGGGATGACTAACTATGGCTACACCTTC
cdr3_aa: CASSSPQQGMTNYGYTF
clone_size: .
j_call: TRBJ1-2
d_call: TRBD1
v_call: TRBV3-1

cdr3_nt: TGTGCCAGCAGTGCCGTTCAGGTCCCAAATGAGCAGTTCTTC
cdr3_aa: CASSAVQVPNEQFF
clone_size: .
j_call: TRBJ2-1
d_call: .
v_call: TRBV6-1

cdr3_nt: TGTGCCACCGCCCCTTTGACACAGGGCTATGGCTACACCTTC
cdr3_aa: CATAPLTQGYGYTF
clone_size: few
j_call: TRBJ1-2
d_call: .
v_call: TRBV27

cdr3_nt: TGCGCCAGCAGCTTGTGGATTCACCCCCGTGGCACAGATACGCAGTATTTT
cdr3_aa: CASSLWIHPRGTDTQYF
clone_size: .
j_call: TRBJ2-3
d_call: .
v_call: TRBV5-1

cdr3_nt: TGCGCCAGCAGCCCCCTCCAGGGGTCGACCTATGGCTACACCTTC
cdr3_aa: CASSPLQGSTYGYTF
clone_size: .
j_call: TRBJ1-2
d_call: .
v_call: TRBV5-1

cdr3_nt: TGTGCCAGCAGCTTAGTCGGACGTGATAACTATGGCTACACCTTC
cdr3_aa: CASSLVGRDNYGYTF
clone_size: few
j_call: TRBJ1-2
d_call: .
v_call: TRBV7-9

cdr3_nt: TGTGCCAGCAGCCCTTGGAGAGCTGGCTACGAGCAGTACTTC
cdr3_aa: CASSPWRAGYEQYF
clone_size: .
j_call: TRBJ2-7
d_call: .
v_call: TRBV7-2

cdr3_nt: TGTGCCAGCAGTTTTGTTAGGGGTTCGGAGGAGCAGTTCTTC
cdr3_aa: CASSFVRGSEEQFF
clone_size: .
j_call: TRBJ2-1
d_call: .
v_call: TRBV27

cdr3_nt: TGCAGTGCTCCACCAGGGGCGCTGGGAGGGACTGAAGCTTTCTTT
cdr3_aa: CSAPPGALGGTEAFF
clone_size: .
j_call: TRBJ1-1
d_call: .
v_call: TRBV20-1

cdr3_nt: TGTGCCAGCAGCTTAAGCGGTTCTAGTCAGCCCCAGCATTTT
cdr3_aa: CASSLSGSSQPQHF
clone_size: few
j_call: TRBJ1-5
d_call: .
v_call: TRBV7-9

cdr3_nt: TGCGCCAGCAGCCCCCTGGGGAGCATCCAAGAGACCCAGTACTTC
cdr3_aa: CASSPLGSIQETQYF
clone_size: .
j_call: TRBJ2-5
d_call: .
v_call: TRBV5-1

cdr3_nt: TGCAGCGTTGAGGAGAGCTCTGGGGCCAACGTCCTGACTTTC
cdr3_aa: CSVEESSGANVLTF
clone_size: .
j_call: TRBJ2-6
d_call: .
v_call: TRBV29-1

cdr3_nt: TGTGCCAGCAGCCGTTCCCTTACAGGGGTTGGAAACACCATATATTTT
cdr3_aa: CASSRSLTGVGNTIYF
clone_size: .
j_call: TRBJ1-3
d_call: TRBD1
v_call: TRBV3-1

cdr3_nt: TGTGCCAGCAGTTTAGGTGGTAGCGGGGGTCACTTAAACCAAGAGACCCAGTTCTTC
cdr3_aa: CASSLGGSGGHLNQETQFF
clone_size: .
j_call: TRBJ2-1
d_call: TRBD2
v_call: TRBV12-3/TRBV12-4

cdr3_nt: TGTGCCAGCAGTCTCAGGGGAGGATTAAATGGCTACACCTTC
cdr3_aa: CASSLRGGLNGYTF
clone_size: .
j_call: TRBJ1-2
d_call: .
v_call: TRBV6-1

cdr3_nt: TGTGCCAGCAGCCGAGGACAGGAAGAGGAGACCCAGTACTTC
cdr3_aa: CASSRGQEEETQYF
clone_size: .
j_call: TRBJ2-5
d_call: TRBD1
v_call: TRBV5-4

cdr3_nt: TGTGCCAGCAGCCACGTGACCCGGAGGACTGAAGCTTTCTTT
cdr3_aa: CASSHVTRRTEAFF
clone_size: .
j_call: TRBJ1-1
d_call: .
v_call: TRBV3-1

cdr3_nt: TGTGCCAGCAGCTATGAACAGGGGTCACAGGAGACCCAGTACTTC
cdr3_aa: CASSYEQGSQETQYF
clone_size: few
j_call: TRBJ2-5
d_call: TRBD1
v_call: TRBV5-5

cdr3_nt: TGTGCCAGCAGCAAGAGAGGGGGCCGGGGAGAGACCCAGTACTTC
cdr3_aa: CASSKRGGRGETQYF
clone_size: once
j_call: TRBJ2-5
d_call: TRBD1
v_call: TRBV5-6

cdr3_nt: TGTGCCAGCAGTTTATTGCCCTACAATGAGCAGTTCTTC
cdr3_aa: CASSLLPYNEQFF
clone_size: .
j_call: TRBJ2-1
d_call: .
v_call: TRBV28

cdr3_nt: TGTGCCAGCAGCCAAGATCGGTCCGGGACAGTCTATGGCTACACCTTC
cdr3_aa: CASSQDRSGTVYGYTF
clone_size: few
j_call: TRBJ1-2
d_call: TRBD1
v_call: TRBV4-2

cdr3_nt: TGCGCCAGCAGCTTCGGGAGCTTCAGCGAGCAGTACTTC
cdr3_aa: CASSFGSFSEQYF
clone_size: .
j_call: TRBJ2-7
d_call: .
v_call: TRBV5-1

cdr3_nt: TGTGCCAGCAGCCCTCGACTAACCCAAGAGACCCAGTACTTC
cdr3_aa: CASSPRLTQETQYF
clone_size: .
j_call: TRBJ2-5
d_call: .
v_call: TRBV3-1

cdr3_nt: TGCGCCAGCAGCTCAACACTGGGACTAGCGGGTGATACGCAGTATTTT
cdr3_aa: CASSSTLGLAGDTQYF
clone_size: few
j_call: TRBJ2-3
d_call: TRBD2
v_call: TRBV5-1

cdr3_nt: TGTGCCAGCAGGCCCGAGATCCTCAGGGACTCTGGGGCCAACGTCCTGACTTTC
cdr3_aa: CASRPEILRDSGANVLTF
clone_size: few
j_call: TRBJ2-6
d_call: .
v_call: TRBV13

cdr3_nt: TGTGCCAGCAGCTTACGCGAGGGGGGGCAAGGGACCCAGTACTTC
cdr3_aa: CASSLREGGQGTQYF
clone_size: few
j_call: TRBJ2-5
d_call: .
v_call: TRBV7-9

cdr3_nt: TGTGCCAGCAGTTCTAACTTGAAAGAGACCCAGTACTTC
cdr3_aa: CASSSNLKETQYF
clone_size: .
j_call: TRBJ2-5
d_call: .
v_call: TRBV7-9

cdr3_nt: TGTGCCAGCAGCTTAGGGGGACTAGCGGGACCCTTAGGAGAGCAGTTCTTC
cdr3_aa: CASSLGGLAGPLGEQFF
clone_size: .
j_call: TRBJ2-1
d_call: TRBD2
v_call: TRBV7-2

cdr3_nt: TGTGCCAGCATGGAGATAGATACGCAGTATTTT
cdr3_aa: CASMEIDTQYF
clone_size: .
j_call: TRBJ2-3
d_call: .
v_call: TRBV6-2/TRBV6-3

cdr3_nt: TGCGCCAGCAGAGAGAAAATCACAGATACGCAGTATTTT
cdr3_aa: CASREKITDTQYF
clone_size: .
j_call: TRBJ2-3
d_call: .
v_call: TRBV5-1

cdr3_nt: TGTGCTAGTGGTTTGGGACAGGGATCGGGGTATGGCTACACCTTC
cdr3_aa: CASGLGQGSGYGYTF
clone_size: .
j_call: TRBJ1-2
d_call: TRBD1
v_call: TRBV12-5

cdr3_nt: TGTGCCAGCAGTTACTCTCTTCGGACTTACACAGATACGCAGTATTTT
cdr3_aa: CASSYSLRTYTDTQYF
clone_size: .
j_call: TRBJ2-3
d_call: .
v_call: TRBV6-5

cdr3_nt: TGTGCCAGCTCACCGCGTTTTGACCGAGGGGTTGAGACCCAGTACTTC
cdr3_aa: CASSPRFDRGVETQYF
clone_size: .
j_call: TRBJ2-5
d_call: .
v_call: TRBV18

cdr3_nt: TGTGCCACCAGAAGTGAGCGTGAGGGTATCTATGGCTACACCTTC
cdr3_aa: CATRSEREGIYGYTF
clone_size: .
j_call: TRBJ1-2
d_call: .
v_call: TRBV15

cdr3_nt: TGTGCCAGCTCTCGGGCCACGGAGACCCAGTTCTTC
cdr3_aa: CASSRATETQFF
clone_size: .
j_call: TRBJ2-1
d_call: .
v_call: TRBV18

cdr3_nt: TGTGCCAGCAGTTTCGCCAGCACCACAGATACGCAGTATTTT
cdr3_aa: CASSFASTTDTQYF
clone_size: few
j_call: TRBJ2-3
d_call: .
v_call: TRBV27

cdr3_nt: TGCAGTGCTAGAGGGCCCAAGGGATCCTCTTATGGCTACACCTTC
cdr3_aa: CSARGPKGSSYGYTF
clone_size: few
j_call: TRBJ1-2
d_call: .
v_call: TRBV20-1

cdr3_nt: TGTGCCAGCAGCGCATCTAGGAGCGAGCAGTACTTC
cdr3_aa: CASSASRSEQYF
clone_size: few
j_call: TRBJ2-7
d_call: .
v_call: TRBV6-1

cdr3_nt: TGTGCCAGCAACCGGGACACACTCTACGAGCAGTACTTC
cdr3_aa: CASNRDTLYEQYF
clone_size: .
j_call: TRBJ2-7
d_call: .
v_call: TRBV6-2/TRBV6-3

cdr3_nt: TGCAGTGCTAGCTCGCGGGAGCAGAATCAGCCCCAGCATTTT
cdr3_aa: CSASSREQNQPQHF
clone_size: .
j_call: TRBJ1-5
d_call: .
v_call: TRBV20-1

cdr3_nt: TGCAGTGCTCACCATCCGGGGGCTATAAACACTGAAGCTTTCTTT
cdr3_aa: CSAHHPGAINTEAFF
clone_size: .
j_call: TRBJ1-1
d_call: .
v_call: TRBV20-1

cdr3_nt: TGTGCCAGCAGTGACATACGTCGGGACACCATAAGCTCCTACAATGAGCAGTTCTTC
cdr3_aa: CASSDIRRDTISSYNEQFF
clone_size: .
j_call: TRBJ2-1
d_call: .
v_call: TRBV25-1

cdr3_nt: TGTGCCAGCAAGAGCCGGGACGGTACCGACAATGAGCAGTTCTTC
cdr3_aa: CASKSRDGTDNEQFF
clone_size: .
j_call: TRBJ2-1
d_call: .
v_call: TRBV27

cdr3_nt: TGCGCCAGTCGCCACCGGGACTCTTTTTCCAATGAGCAGTTCTTC
cdr3_aa: CASRHRDSFSNEQFF
clone_size: .
j_call: TRBJ2-1
d_call: .
v_call: TRBV4-3

cdr3_nt: TGCAGTGCTAGAGATATACTGAGCTCCTACAATGAGCAGTTCTTC
cdr3_aa: CSARDILSSYNEQFF
clone_size: .
j_call: TRBJ2-1
d_call: .
v_call: TRBV20-1